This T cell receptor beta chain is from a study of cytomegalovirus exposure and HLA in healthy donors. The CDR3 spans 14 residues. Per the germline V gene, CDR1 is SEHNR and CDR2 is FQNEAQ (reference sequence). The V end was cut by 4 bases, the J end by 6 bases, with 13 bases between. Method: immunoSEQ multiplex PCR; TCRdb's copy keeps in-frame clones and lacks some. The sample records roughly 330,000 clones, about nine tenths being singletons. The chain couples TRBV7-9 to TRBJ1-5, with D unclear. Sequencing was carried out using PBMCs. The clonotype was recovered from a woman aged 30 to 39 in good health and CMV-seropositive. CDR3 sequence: CASSSSRGPQPQHF. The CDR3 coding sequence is TGTGCCAGCAGCTCCTCGCGGGGTCCTCAGCCCCAGCATTTT.